The 14 T cell receptor beta chains listed next were all sequenced from one sample in a study of chemoradiotherapy in HPV16-positive cancers. Produced via immunoSEQ multiplex PCR; TCRdb's table is partial and in-frame only. The sample lists a few thousand clones; roughly four fifths were seen once. The specimen comprised tumor tissue, sampled from a patient who underwent chemoradiotherapy. Every receptor here comes from a human donor with HPV-associated anogenital cancer.

The V and J genes are TRBV9 and TRBJ2-1; D gene uncertain. This CDR3 comprises 12 residues. The V end was cut by 4 bases, the J end by 7 bases, with 9 bases between. Germline V gives CDR1 SGDLS, CDR2 YYNGEE. The DNA of the CDR3 is TGTGCCAGCAGCCCCCAGCTAAATGAGCAGTTCTTC. Protein: CASSPQLNEQFF.

This clone was counted a few times. The genes are TRBV5-6 and TRBJ2-5; D is uncertain. This CDR3 comprises 13 residues. CDR1 and CDR2 from the germline V gene are SGHDT and YYEEEE. Trimming shortened V by 1 base and J by 7 bases, and 11 bases separated the two germline ends. CDR3 in DNA: TGTGCCAGCAGCTTGTGGTCGTTTCGGACCCAGTACTTC. It is translated as CASSLWSFRTQYF. The whole variable domain, remainder taken from reference TRBV5-6 and TRBJ2-5, is DAGVTQSPTHLIKTRGQQVTLRCSPKSGHDTVSWYQQALGQGPQFIFQYYEEEERQRGNFPDRFSGHQFPNYSSELNVNALLLGDSALYLCASSLWSFRTQYFGPGTRLLVL.

CDR3 coding DNA: TGTGCCATCAGTGAGCCGTGGACTAGCGGGAGCTACGAGCAGTACTTC. Amino acid sequence: CAISEPWTSGSYEQYF. The rearrangement joins TRBV10-3 to TRBJ2-7; 13 nucleotides agree with TRBD2. V lost 2 bases, J lost 3 bases, and 4 bases stayed unmatched. The CDR3 consists of 16 residues. Germline V CDR1 and CDR2: ENHRY, SYGVKD.

The J gene is TRBJ2-2, the V gene TRBV13; 10 nucleotides agree with TRBD2. The germline CDR1 and CDR2 sequences are PRHDT and FYEKMQ (reference sequence). Trimming at V came to 5 bases and at J to 0 bases, leaving 9 bases not matched to a gene. This CDR3 contains 18 residues. In nucleotides, the CDR3 is TGTGCCAGCAGCAAAGCGGGAGGGCCCTTCGCGAACACCGGGGAGCTGTTTTTT. It encodes CASSKAGGPFANTGELFF.

This clone is large (0.1 to 1%) in the sample. This chain joins TRBV21-1 and TRBJ1-5; TRBD1 is the table's D call, not checked against the DNA. TRBV21-1 is reported as a pseudogene. This CDR3 contains 16 residues. This CDR3 is CASSKALTEDDQPQHF. The CDR3 DNA reads TGTGCCAGCAGCAAAGCATTGACAGAAGATGATCAGCCCCAGCATTTT.

The count of this clone is one. The chain has TRBV29-1 and TRBJ1-1; TRBD1 matches at 8 bases. V shed 6 bases and J 4 bases; nucleotides not matched to a gene: 7. The CDR3 loop spans 13 amino acids. Germline V lookup: CDR1 SQVTM, CDR2 ANQGSEA. The CDR3 is CSVDWTGSTEAFF. CDR3 DNA sequence: TGCAGCGTAGACTGGACAGGGTCCACTGAAGCTTTCTTT.

The CDR3 DNA sequence: TGTGCCAGCAGTGAAGAGGTGGACACTGAAGCTTTCTTT. Encoded protein: CASSEEVDTEAFF. The V and J genes are TRBV2 and TRBJ1-1; unclear D gene. V was pared by 1 base and J by 3 bases, with 6 bases between. Germline loops: CDR1 SNHLY, CDR2 FYNNEI. CDR3 size: 13 residues.

J is TRBJ2-2 and V is TRBV19, with TRBD2 identical over 10 bases. This CDR3 region has 15 residues. The V gene end was trimmed by 3 bases and the J gene end by 6 bases; junction bases not matched to a gene: 4. Looked up from germline, CDR1 is LNHDA and CDR2 is SQIVND (reference sequence). CDR3 in amino acids: CASSIPSGSSGELFF. The CDR3 DNA sequence: TGTGCCAGTAGTATCCCTAGCGGGAGTTCCGGGGAGCTGTTTTTT.

The gene calls are TRBV5-8 and TRBJ1-5; a possible D gene is TRBD1 (5 bases). The CDR3 length is 13 residues. Trimming took off 3 bases at V and 7 bases at J, with 11 bases between the two ends. Per the germline V gene, CDR1 is SGHTS and CDR2 is YDEGEE. In nucleotides, the CDR3 is TGTGCCAGCAGCTCGGGGGGTTTGCAGCCCCAGCATTTT. This sequence encodes CASSSGGLQPQHF.

This clone was counted a few times. The chain is built from TRBV30 and TRBJ1-2; 8 nucleotides agree with TRBD1. Per germline, CDR1 GTSNPN and CDR2 SVGIG (reference sequence). The V gene end was trimmed by 1 base and the J gene end by 10 bases; junction bases not matched to a gene: 5. This CDR3 region has 12 residues. The CDR3 here is CAWSAETGAYTF. CDR3 DNA sequence: TGTGCCTGGAGTGCCGAGACAGGGGCCTACACCTTC.

CDR3 amino acids: CASSLDNRGAYGYTF. The CDR3 region has the DNA TGTGCCAGCAGCTTAGACAACAGGGGAGCATATGGCTACACCTTC. The rearrangement joins TRBV7-2 to TRBJ1-2, with 7 positions matching TRBD1. V was clipped by 1 base and J by 5 bases; unmatched bases: 7. Germline V CDR1 and CDR2: SGHTA, FQGNSA. This CDR3 contains 15 residues. Full variable domain (remainder filled in from reference TRBV7-2 and TRBJ1-2): GAGVSQSPSNKVTEKGKDVELRCDPISGHTALYWYRQSLGQGLEFLIYFQGNSAPDKSGLPSDRFSAERTGGSVSTLTIQRTQQEDSAVYLCASSLDNRGAYGYTFGSGTRLTVV.

The rearrangement uses TRBV11-3 and TRBJ2-7; 9 bases fit TRBD1. This CDR3 contains 16 residues. In germline, CDR1 is SGHNT, CDR2 YENEEA. The V segment lost 1 base and the J segment 5 bases; nucleotides outside the gene matches: 9. The CDR3 loop is CASSLGGQGFRHEQYF. As DNA, the CDR3 is TGTGCCAGCAGCTTAGGGGGACAGGGTTTTCGCCACGAGCAGTACTTC.

The CDR3 region is CASRETTRPYNEQFF. The CDR3 bases are TGTGCCAGCAGGGAGACAACGCGACCCTACAATGAGCAGTTCTTC. V and J are TRBV2 and TRBJ2-1; no clear D gene. CDR3 size: 15 residues. Between the trimmed V and J ends, which lost 6 bases and 2 bases, there was a span of 14 bases. The germline CDR1 and CDR2 sequences are SNHLY and FYNNEI.

CDR3 residues: CASSLAGWTNEKLFF. The CDR3 nucleotides read TGCGCCAGCAGCTTGGCAGGGTGGACTAATGAAAAACTGTTTTTT. The chain joins TRBV5-1 to TRBJ1-4; D might be TRBD1 (5 bases). Trimming stripped 0 bases from V and 2 bases from J, with 8 bases between. From germline, CDR1 is SGHRS and CDR2 YFSETQ. This CDR3 has 15 amino acids.